The 32 T cell receptor beta chains in this list originate from one sample, sequenced in a study of technical replicates of blood from several donors. The assay was immunoSEQ multiplex PCR, and TCRdb's table has in-frame clones only and misses some. This repertoire shows tens of thousands of clones, 91% found once; its top ten account for 3% to 5%. The specimen was PBMCs. Receptors were obtained from a human donor in good health. Some clones in this sample may be carry-over from other donors' samples.

This clone showed up just a few times. This chain connects TRBV6-1 to TRBJ1-1, with 12 bases that match TRBD1. Germline lookup yields CDR1 MNHNS and CDR2 SASEGT. The CDR3 length is 15 residues. V shed 5 bases, J shed 11 bases, and the junction held 12 bases outside the gene matches. The CDR3 coding sequence is TGTGCCAGCAGTCCCGGGACAGGGGGCGCGTTGGGCGCTTTCTTT. Its protein is CASSPGTGGALGAFF.

The chain carries TRBV13 and TRBJ2-5; TRBD1 matches at 9 bases. Trimming cost V 6 bases and J 3 bases; bases outside gene matches: 5. Looked up from germline, CDR1 is PRHDT and CDR2 is FYEKMQ (reference sequence). CDR3 size: 14 residues. The DNA of the CDR3 is TGTGCCAGCAGAAACCGGGACAGGGAAGAGACCCAGTACTTC. It encodes CASRNRDREETQYF.

The rearrangement uses TRBV4-1 and TRBJ2-1; D remains ambiguous. The CDR3 is 13 residues long. Germline loops: CDR1 MGHRA, CDR2 YSYEKL. The V and J ends lost 3 bases and 6 bases respectively, with 9 bases between them. The CDR3 coding sequence is TGCGCCAGCAGCCACCCCGGTGTCAATGAGCAGTTCTTC. Protein: CASSHPGVNEQFF.

A few counts support this clone. The chain carries TRBV9 and TRBJ1-1, with D tentatively TRBD1 (5 bases). The CDR3 totals 13 residues. Germline V lookup: CDR1 SGDLS, CDR2 YYNGEE. With 4 bases removed from V and 7 bases from J, the gap between germline ends came to 14 bases. The CDR3 nucleotides read TGTGCCAGCAGCCCACGAGGCAGGGATGAAGCTTTCTTT. It codes for CASSPRGRDEAFF.

The chain uses TRBV7-9 and TRBJ2-7; 8 bases align to TRBD2. CDR1 is SEHNR and CDR2 is FQNEAQ in the germline V gene (reference sequence). CDR3 size: 14 residues. The ends lost 6 bases at V and 2 bases at J; junction bases unmatched: 6. The CDR3 DNA follows: TGTGCCAGCAGGGCCGGGACTAGTCCCTACGAGCAGTACTTC. It codes for CASRAGTSPYEQYF.

This clone showed up just a few times. CDR3 loop: CASSQDRQGIDTQYF. The CDR3 DNA sequence: TGCGCCAGCAGCCAAGATCGACAGGGGATAGATACGCAGTATTTT. The chain recombines TRBV4-3 with TRBJ2-3; 8 nucleotides line up with TRBD1. Trimming took 0 bases from V and 5 from J; bases not matched to a gene: 4. Germline CDR1 LGHNA, CDR2 YSLEER. The CDR3 is made up of 15 amino acids.

This chain connects TRBV5-6 to TRBJ1-2; D is ambiguous. This CDR3 contains 17 residues. Germline V CDR1 and CDR2: SGHDT, YYEEEE. Trimming took 4 bases from V and 6 from J, leaving 25 bases between them. The CDR3 here is CASSPAGSRPLSDGYTF. Written as DNA, the CDR3 is TGTGCCAGCAGCCCCGCCGGGAGTCGGCCTTTGTCGGATGGCTACACCTTC.

This chain links TRBV5-1 with TRBJ1-1; 11 bases fit TRBD1. With 0 bases clipped from V and 0 bases from J, the junction kept 4 bases outside the gene matches. Germline V gene sequence: CDR1 SGHRS, CDR2 YFSETQ. The CDR3 runs to 17 residues. CDR3 in amino acids: CASSLGDRGFLNTEAFF. CDR3 bases: TGCGCCAGCAGCTTGGGGGACAGGGGGTTTTTGAACACTGAAGCTTTCTTT.

Regarding this clone: One end of the junction is discordant with germline, which a read error may explain. The rearrangement links TRBV29-1 to TRBJ2-1, with unresolved D. Germline assignment: CDR1 SQVTM and CDR2 ANQGSEA. The CDR3 extends over 14 amino acids. The CDR3 DNA sequence: TGCAGCGTAGAAGAGTTAGCCTCCTACAATGAGCAGTTCTTC. Translated, it gives CSVEELASYNEQFF.

The V gene is TRBV7-2, the J gene TRBJ1-2; 10 bases align to TRBD1. The germline CDR1 and CDR2 sequences are SGHTA and FQGNSA. V dropped 6 bases and J dropped 7; count of bases not matched to a gene: 11. This CDR3 contains 15 residues. The CDR3 DNA is TGTGCCAGCAGTTTTACAACAGGGACAGGGGCTGGCTACACCTTC. Its protein product is CASSFTTGTGAGYTF.

The rearrangement uses TRBV4-3 and TRBJ1-2, with D possibly matching TRBD1 (6 bases). Trimming cost V 0 bases and J 6 bases, with 14 bases left between them. Germline CDR1 reads LGHNA; CDR2 reads YSLEER. The CDR3 sequence is 15 residues long. The CDR3 bases are TGCGCCAGCAGCCAAGACAGGGGTGATAGGAATGGCTACACCTTC. Its protein product is CASSQDRGDRNGYTF.

J is TRBJ2-5 and V is TRBV2; D is unresolved. The CDR3 has 12 amino acids. V lost 8 bases, J lost 5 bases, and 12 bases lay in between. Looked up from germline, CDR1 is SNHLY and CDR2 is FYNNEI. The CDR3 DNA is TGTGCCAGCCGACTCTCGCATGAGACCCAGTACTTC. This translates into CASRLSHETQYF.

This chain uses TRBV12-2 with TRBJ1-5. TRBV12-2 is a recognized pseudogene. CDR3 length: 14 amino acids. The chain's CDR3 is CASRNGGGNQPQHF. The CDR3 nucleotides read TGTGCAAGTCGGAACGGGGGGGGAAATCAGCCCCAGCATTTT.

This chain joins TRBV7-8 and TRBJ2-3, with TRBD2 matching 8 bases. V was pared by 1 base and J by 3 bases, with 3 bases of the junction left unmatched. The CDR3 totals 15 residues. Germline V gene lookup returns CDR1 SGHVS and CDR2 FQNEAQ. DNA for the CDR3: TGTGCCAGCAGCTTAGACGGCGGGGGGACAGATACGCAGTATTTT. It translates to CASSLDGGGTDTQYF.

This chain uses TRBV30 with TRBJ1-5; D might be TRBD1 (6 bases). The CDR3 extends over 12 amino acids. Looked up from germline, CDR1 is GTSNPN and CDR2 is SVGIG (reference sequence). V was clipped by 0 bases and J by 9 bases, with 9 bases between them. The CDR3, as DNA: TGTGCCTGGAGTGTGGGGGCGGGGCCCCAGCATTTT. Its protein product is CAWSVGAGPQHF.

This chain connects TRBV13 to TRBJ2-3, with TRBD1 matching over 9 bases. The germline gives CDR1 PRHDT, CDR2 FYEKMQ (reference sequence). The CDR3 is 16 amino acids. After removal of 5 bases from V and 4 bases from J, the junction contained 10 bases not matched to a gene. The CDR3 nucleotides are TGTGCCAGCAGCCGCCCCGGGACAGGGCCCCCAGATACGCAGTATTTT. Protein product: CASSRPGTGPPDTQYF.

V and J are TRBV5-1 and TRBJ2-7; TRBD1 agrees at 7 bases. The CDR3 has 15 amino acids. V lost 0 bases and J lost 5; bases outside the gene matches: 8. In germline, CDR1 is SGHRS, CDR2 YFSETQ. The CDR3 sequence is CASSLGTGSTHEQYF. DNA for the CDR3: TGCGCCAGCAGCTTGGGGACAGGAAGTACCCACGAGCAGTACTTC.

This clone was found a few times. This chain uses TRBV2 with TRBJ1-6, with TRBD1 identical over 7 bases. V was clipped by 3 bases and J by 8 bases; unmatched bases: 7. CDR3 length: 15 amino acids. The V gene's germline CDR1 is SNHLY and CDR2 FYNNEI. The DNA of the CDR3 is TGTGCCAGCAGTGAGATGGGACAGCCCCATTCACCCCTCCACTTT. Protein sequence: CASSEMGQPHSPLHF.

This clone was detected only once. This chain uses TRBV7-9 with TRBJ2-6; D gene uncertain. The CDR3 contains 15 residues. Trimming shortened V by 7 bases and J by 1 base, and 11 bases separated the two germline ends. In germline, CDR1 is SEHNR, CDR2 FQNEAQ (reference sequence). The CDR3 here is CASTYISSGANVLTF. DNA of the CDR3: TGTGCCAGCACCTATATTAGTTCTGGGGCCAACGTCCTGACTTTC.

J is TRBJ2-5 and V is TRBV2; 8 bases are a match to TRBD1. The CDR3 is 14 residues long. J lost 2 bases, V lost 7 bases, and 6 bases had no gene match. Germline lookup yields CDR1 SNHLY and CDR2 FYNNEI. CDR3 nucleotides: TGTGCCAGCACCGGGACAGGAGCACAAGAGACCCAGTACTTC. Encoded protein: CASTGTGAQETQYF.

The CDR3 reads CASGDPFGETQYF. CDR3 nucleotide sequence: TGTGCCAGCGGCGACCCATTCGGGGAGACCCAGTACTTC. The gene calls are TRBV7-2 and TRBJ2-5; no reliable D call. Germline V gene sequence: CDR1 SGHTA, CDR2 FQGNSA. The CDR3 consists of 13 residues. V dropped 8 bases and J dropped 5 bases, with 15 bases sitting between them.

The chain joins TRBV7-9 to TRBJ1-1, with TRBD1 matching 8 bases. The V gene end was trimmed by 4 bases and the J gene end by 4 bases; junction bases not matched to a gene: 5. Germline CDR1 SEHNR, CDR2 FQNEAQ (reference sequence). This CDR3 is 14 amino acids long. CDR3 nucleotide sequence: TGTGCCAGCAGCTCAACCGGGACAGGCACTGAAGCTTTCTTT. Amino acid sequence: CASSSTGTGTEAFF.

This clone was seen just once. The chain joins TRBV29-1 to TRBJ1-2; the D gene is possibly TRBD1 (6 bases). Between the trimmed V and J ends, which lost 1 base and 4 bases, there was a span of 10 bases. The CDR3 length is 13 residues. Germline V lookup: CDR1 SQVTM, CDR2 ANQGSEA. DNA for the CDR3: TGCAGCGTTGAAGTCTCCAGGGGCTATGGCTACACCTTC. Translating gives CSVEVSRGYGYTF.

The chain has TRBV7-9 and TRBJ2-1, with TRBD2 matching 9 bases. The CDR3 covers 15 residues. Germline CDR1 and CDR2: SEHNR and FQNEAQ (reference sequence). Germline trimming cut 4 bases from V and 9 bases from J; bases unmatched to any gene: 10. CDR3 DNA: TGTGCCAGCAGCTCCGGGACTAGCACTGAGAGTGAGCAGTTCTTC. Translating gives CASSSGTSTESEQFF.

In DNA form, the CDR3 reads TGTGCCAGCACCCCGGGCTCTGGGGCCAACGTCCTGACTTTC. Encoded protein: CASTPGSGANVLTF. The chain is built from TRBV7-8 and TRBJ2-6; D is unclear. Germline V gene sequence: CDR1 SGHVS, CDR2 FQNEAQ. This CDR3 spans 14 amino acids. Trimming stripped 7 bases from V and 0 bases from J, with 7 bases between.

The chain combines TRBV7-2 with TRBJ2-1; 9 nucleotides match TRBD2. Trimming took 1 base from V and 7 from J; bases not matched to a gene: 5. The CDR3 has 15 amino acids. Looked up from germline, CDR1 is SGHTA and CDR2 is FQGNSA. The CDR3 DNA follows: TGTGCCAGCAGCTTAGTGGCGGGAGGGAGTAATGAGCAGTTCTTC. Amino acids: CASSLVAGGSNEQFF.

The V gene is TRBV7-2, the J gene TRBJ2-1, with 7 bases that match TRBD2. J gave up 2 bases and V 5 bases, and 9 bases lay outside the gene matches. Germline V gene data show CDR1 as SGHTA and CDR2 as FQGNSA. The CDR3 runs to 16 residues. The CDR3 region is CASSPHSRGTYNEQFF. CDR3 sequence (DNA): TGTGCCAGCAGCCCCCACTCGCGGGGGACCTACAATGAGCAGTTCTTC.

This chain joins TRBV10-2 and TRBJ2-5; the D gene is possibly TRBD2 (7 bases). Deletions cut 0 bases from V and 0 bases from J, with 14 bases between. Germline CDR1 and CDR2: WSHSY and SAAADI. The CDR3 has 17 residues. The CDR3 here is CASSESGRGPDQETQYF. CDR3 bases: TGCGCCAGCAGTGAGTCGGGGCGGGGGCCCGACCAAGAGACCCAGTACTTC.

The V and J genes are TRBV19 and TRBJ1-5; D is unresolved. Germline values: CDR1 LNHDA, CDR2 SQIVND (reference sequence). The CDR3 runs 15 residues. V was pared by 1 base and J by 7 bases, with 14 bases between. CDR3 bases: TGTGCCAGTAGTATAGCAGTAGGCGGGAAGCAGCCCCAGCATTTT. Amino acid sequence: CASSIAVGGKQPQHF.

The chain has TRBV5-6 and TRBJ2-7; the D gene is possibly TRBD1 (5 bases). The CDR3 length is 14 residues. Germline values: CDR1 SGHDT, CDR2 YYEEEE. Trimming removed 3 bases from V and 7 bases from J, with 17 bases in between. For the CDR3, the DNA is TGTGCCAGCAGCTCGACAGAAACACTACGAGAGCAGTACTTC. Its translation is CASSSTETLREQYF.

The chain links TRBV23-1 to TRBJ1-2, with unresolved D. TRBV23-1 is marked as an open reading frame, function uncertain. The CDR3 extends over 15 amino acids. The germline V and J ends were trimmed by 0 bases and 7 bases, with 15 bases remaining between them. The CDR3 is CASSQSPRPIRGYTF. The CDR3 DNA reads TGCGCCAGCAGTCAATCCCCTCGCCCTATTCGTGGCTACACCTTC.

The chain recombines TRBV7-9 with TRBJ1-2, with TRBD1 as a possible D gene (5 bases). The CDR3 is 12 residues long. Germline V gene sequence: CDR1 SEHNR, CDR2 FQNEAQ (reference sequence). V was pared by 4 bases and J by 4 bases, with 7 bases between. In nucleotides, the CDR3 is TGTGCCAGCAGCTCGGACACCTATGGCTACACCTTC. Protein: CASSSDTYGYTF.